A selection of T cell receptor beta chains follows, all from one sample in a study of blood T cells in healthy people across ages. TCRdb recomputed calls from the 5' RACE reads with MiXCR, one row per CDR3 protein. This sample yields 600,000 or so distinct CDR3 sequences, of which more than 45% are seen a single time; around 24% belongs to the top ten. Sequenced input: blood. The receptors stem from an older man in good health. Each CDR3 is given with its conserved first and last residue. A D gene is named only where the DNA matches it firmly. Clone size appears in some rows only: once, few, many, or a class for an expanded clone.

TRBJ2-5 TRBV18 few TRBD2 TGTGCCAGCTCACCACCGGGACTAGCGGAGACCCAGTACTTC CASSPPGLAETQYF
TRBJ2-1 TRBV7-9 many TRBD2 TGTGCCAGCAGCCCCAGACTAGCGGGGGCCGACAATGAGCAGTTCTTC CASSPRLAGADNEQFF
TRBJ2-1 TRBV3-1 NA TRBD2 TGTGCCAGCAGCCTCCCCCTAGCGGGATACGCGGATGAGCAGTTCTTC CASSLPLAGYADEQFF
TRBJ2-5 TRBV6-6 NA NA TGTGCCAGCAGAAAGCCCGAGACAGGTTCGGGAGAGACCCAGTACTTC CASRKPETGSGETQYF
TRBJ2-7 TRBV20-1 few TRBD1 TGCAGTGTCAGAAGGGACAGGGTCTACGAGCAGTACTTC CSVRRDRVYEQYF
TRBJ1-1 TRBV29-1 few TRBD1 TGCAGCGACCAGGGGACAGGGCAAACTGAAGCTTTCTTT CSDQGTGQTEAFF
TRBJ1-1 TRBV3-1 NA NA TGTGCCAGCAGCCACCAAGCGGGGAACACTGAAGCTTTCTTT CASSHQAGNTEAFF
TRBJ2-7 TRBV7-2 few TRBD2 TGTGCCAGCAGCTTAGCCCCTCCCTACGCGGGAGGGCCGCACGAGCAGTACTTC CASSLAPPYAGGPHEQYF
TRBJ1-2 TRBV6-6 many NA TGTGCCAGCAGTCCCCGGGAACTCCGCGGCTATGGCTACACCTTC CASSPRELRGYGYTF
TRBJ1-4 TRBV15 few NA TGTGCCACCAGCAGAGGTTGGGCGAATGAAAAACTGTTTTTT CATSRGWANEKLFF
TRBJ1-1 TRBV7-2 NA TRBD1 TGTGCCGCCCAAATGGACAGGGCCTTCGGCACTGAAGCTTTCTTT CAAQMDRAFGTEAFF
TRBJ2-1 TRBV5-1 NA TRBD2 TGCGCCAGCAGCTTGGCCGGGACTAGCGGAAACAATGAGCAGTTCTTC CASSLAGTSGNNEQFF
TRBJ2-6 TRBV10-3 NA NA TGTGCCAGTGCCCCTCAGGAGTGGCTTCGCGGGGCCAACGTCCTGACTTTC CASAPQEWLRGANVLTF
TRBJ1-5 TRBV4-2 NA NA TGTGCCAGCAGCCAAGAGTTGGGGGTCCAGCCCCAGCATTTT CASSQELGVQPQHF
TRBJ2-3 TRBV25-1 NA NA TGTGCCAGCAGTGAACCTGGCGGGGCCACAGATACGCAGTATTTT CASSEPGGATDTQYF
TRBJ2-2 TRBV20-1 NA NA TGCAGTGCTAGAAGGCGGCGCGAGAGGAGCACCGGGGAGCTGTTTTTT CSARRRRERSTGELFF
TRBJ1-1 TRBV2 NA NA TGTGCCAGCAGCGCTTTTGCGGGGAACACTGAAGCTTTCTTT CASSAFAGNTEAFF
TRBJ2-5 TRBV9 NA TRBD1 TGTGCCAGCAGCAGTACCGGGACAGCACAGGAGACCCAGTACTTC CASSSTGTAQETQYF
TRBJ2-1 TRBV7-9 NA TRBD2 TGTGCCAGCAGCCCAACTAGCGGGAGTATCCCCTACAATGAGCAGTTCTTC CASSPTSGSIPYNEQFF
TRBJ1-1 TRBV12-3/TRBV12-4 NA NA TGTGCCAGCAGTTCGATTACACGGACTGAAGCTTTCTTT CASSSITRTEAFF
TRBJ1-4 TRBV7-9 NA NA TGTGCCAGCAGCTTCTGGGGGGCTAATGAAAAACTGTTTTTT CASSFWGANEKLFF
TRBJ2-1 TRBV20-1 NA TRBD2 TGCAGTGCAAGGATACTAGCGGGAGGGCCCTATGAGCAGTTCTTC CSARILAGGPYEQFF
TRBJ1-5 TRBV5-1 few TRBD1 TGCGCCAGCAGCTTGGAGGGGACAGGGATGGATCCCCAGCATTTT CASSLEGTGMDPQHF
TRBJ2-6 TRBV9 NA NA TGTGCCAGCAGCGATCCGACGCGGATCTCTGGGGCCAACGTCCTGACTTTC CASSDPTRISGANVLTF
TRBJ2-7 TRBV3-1 NA TRBD1 TGTGCCAGCAGCCAAGATTGGGGGACAGGGGTCTTATACGAGCAGTACTTC CASSQDWGTGVLYEQYF
TRBJ2-1 TRBV20-1 NA NA TGCAGTGCTAGGGTGAACAATGAGCAGTTGTTC CSARVNNEQLF
TRBJ2-1 TRBV6-5 medium-sized TRBD2 TGTGCCAGCAGATCTGGGGCGGGAGAGTGGGATGAGCAGTTCTTC CASRSGAGEWDEQFF
TRBJ2-1 TRBV9 NA TRBD2 TGTGCCAGCAGCGTCGGGACTAGCGGGGGGCTGGATGAGCAGTTCTTC CASSVGTSGGLDEQFF
TRBJ2-7 TRBV5-1 NA NA TGCGCCAGCAGCCTACCCTCTGAGGGGTCCTACAATGAGCAGTACTTC CASSLPSEGSYNEQYF
TRBJ2-1 TRBV9 NA TRBD2 TGTGCCAGCAGCGCGAGGGAGGGAACCTACAATGAGCAGTTCTTC CASSAREGTYNEQFF
TRBJ2-1 TRBV5-1 few TRBD1 TGCGCCAGCAAACAGGGGGACTCCTACAATGAGCAGTTCTTC CASKQGDSYNEQFF